These 28 T cell receptor beta chains originate from one sample sequenced in a study of T cell changes during pregnancy in multiple sclerosis (dated by TCRdb to about 2019). Library method: the immunoSEQ multiplex PCR assay. TCRdb re-hosts the immuneACCESS table, in-frame sequences only. Its copies lack some clones; in the studies checked, an unresolved V gene accounts for under half of them, and the cause for the rest is not known. Here the sample has approximately 18,000 clones; over 80% occur a single time. The leading ten clones occupy about 13% of the sample. The specimen was CD8+ T cells from peripheral blood mononuclear cells, collected in the third trimester of pregnancy. These receptors were collected from a female donor in good health, enrolled as a control in a pregnancy study.

V is TRBV19 and J is TRBJ2-7; 7 bases align to TRBD1. The CDR3 loop spans 17 amino acids. In germline, CDR1 is LNHDA, CDR2 SQIVND (reference sequence). Losses at the gene ends were 4 bases for V and 2 bases for J; bases not matched to a gene: 14. The chain's CDR3 is CASSRSSGTANTYEQYF. The CDR3 coding sequence is TGTGCCAGTAGTAGGTCCTCTGGGACAGCGAATACCTACGAGCAGTACTTC.

The V call is TRBV25-1, the J call TRBJ1-1; TRBD1 is a possible D gene (5 bases). The CDR3 is 15 residues long. From germline, CDR1 is MGHDK and CDR2 SYGVNS. Trimming left V 0 bases short and J 4 bases short, with 12 bases between. The CDR3 spells CASSEYYRGSTEAFF. CDR3 DNA sequence: TGTGCCAGCAGTGAATATTATCGGGGGAGCACTGAAGCTTTCTTT.

The rearrangement uses TRBV28 and TRBJ2-7; a possible D gene is TRBD1 (6 bases). This CDR3 has 14 amino acids. The ends were cut back, 3 bases at V and 4 bases at J, with 13 bases in the middle. Germline V gene data show CDR1 as MDHEN and CDR2 as SYDVKM. In nucleotides, the CDR3 is TGTGCCAGCAGTTTGACGGGGACAAGATACGAGCAGTACTTC. Residues: CASSLTGTRYEQYF.

The chain uses TRBV6-4 and TRBJ2-2; the D is unclear. Germline CDR1 reads MRHNA; CDR2 reads SNTAGT. Between the trimmed V and J ends, which lost 2 bases and 5 bases, there was a span of 9 bases. The CDR3 runs 14 residues. The CDR3 loop reads CASSDRLETGELFF. The CDR3 DNA reads as TGTGCCAGCAGTGACCGATTAGAGACCGGGGAGCTGTTTTTT.

In this sample, this clone turned up once. This chain connects TRBV15 to TRBJ1-2, with 8 bases fitting TRBD1. The ends lost 6 bases at V and 0 bases at J; junction bases unmatched: 6. Germline CDR1 is LNHNV and CDR2 is YYDKDF (reference sequence). This CDR3 has 15 amino acids. DNA of the CDR3: TGTGCCACCAGAGATGCAGGGGGCCCTAACTATGGCTACACCTTC. Its translation is CATRDAGGPNYGYTF.

The V call is TRBV10-3, the J call TRBJ2-3, with 9 bases fitting TRBD2. Germline CDR1 reads ENHRY; CDR2 reads SYGVKD. This CDR3 is built from 17 residues. Trimming removed 11 bases from V and 3 bases from J; junction bases left unmatched: 18. The CDR3 region is CASTPGGGEGGTDTQYF. The CDR3 region has the DNA TGTGCCTCCACCCCCGGCGGGGGGGAGGGCGGTACAGATACGCAGTATTTT.

This clone has more than one count but fewer than ten. This sequence joins TRBV4-3 and TRBJ2-2, with D unresolved. V was cut by 1 base and J by 7 bases, with 7 bases left in between. The CDR3 has 13 amino acids. CDR1 LGHNA and CDR2 YSLEER come from the germline V gene. CDR3 region: CASSQVFVGELFF. The CDR3 nucleotides read TGCGCCAGCAGCCAAGTTTTCGTCGGGGAGCTGTTTTTT.

This rearrangement joins TRBV5-1 to TRBJ2-5; the match to TRBD2 covers 7 bases. The length of the CDR3 is 15 residues. With 6 bases clipped from V and 2 bases from J, the junction kept 10 bases outside the gene matches. Looked up from germline, CDR1 is SGHRS and CDR2 is YFSETQ. CDR3 nucleotides: TGCGCCAGCACCCGTTTAGCGGGTAATCAAGAGACCCAGTACTTC. Protein: CASTRLAGNQETQYF.

The chain is built from TRBV7-9 and TRBJ1-1, with D uncertain. The length of the CDR3 is 14 residues. CDR1 is SEHNR and CDR2 is FQNEAQ in the germline V gene (reference sequence). The V end lost 6 bases, the J end lost 3 bases, and 14 bases lay between the germline ends. The DNA of the CDR3 is TGTGCCAGCAGTCCACTGGGGAGGGACACTGAAGCTTTCTTT. The encoded protein is CASSPLGRDTEAFF. Based on the CDR3 plus reference TRBV7-9 and TRBJ1-1, the full variable domain is DTGVSQNPRHKITKRGQNVTFRCDPISEHNRLYWYRQTLGQGPEFLTYFQNEAQLEKSRLLSDRFSAERPKGSFSTLEIQRTEQGDSAMYLCASSPLGRDTEAFFGQGTRLTVV.

This chain joins TRBV28 and TRBJ1-6, with 9 bases aligning to TRBD1. J gave up 7 bases and V 6 bases, and 10 bases lay outside the gene matches. Germline V gene data show CDR1 as MDHEN and CDR2 as SYDVKM. The CDR3 has 16 amino acids. The CDR3 sequence: CASSFPTGTGNSPLHF. DNA of the CDR3: TGTGCCAGCAGCTTTCCGACCGGGACAGGGAATTCACCCCTCCACTTT.

Comment on this clone: The sample holds other DNA sequences that translate to the same CDR3. V and J are TRBV7-2 and TRBJ1-5, with 7 bases aligning to TRBD1. The CDR3 has 16 residues. The J segment lost 2 bases and the V segment lost 5 bases, leaving 9 bases of the junction unmatched. CDR1 and CDR2 from the germline V gene are SGHTA and FQGNSA. The CDR3 nucleotides are TGTGCCAGCAGCCCGGCGGGGACAGCAGGCAATCAGCCCCAGCATTTT. The encoded protein is CASSPAGTAGNQPQHF. Filled out from reference TRBV7-2 and TRBJ1-5, the complete variable domain reads GAGVSQSPSNKVTEKGKDVELRCDPISGHTALYWYRQSLGQGLEFLIYFQGNSAPDKSGLPSDRFSAERTGGSVSTLTIQRTQQEDSAVYLCASSPAGTAGNQPQHFGDGTRLSIL.

The V call is TRBV7-9, the J call TRBJ2-7; unclear D gene. The CDR3 length is 17 residues. V was trimmed by 5 bases and J by 2 bases, leaving 22 bases between them. Germline CDR1 SEHNR, CDR2 FQNEAQ (reference sequence). This chain's CDR3 is CASSHYGPTPYTYEQYF. DNA for the CDR3: TGTGCCAGCAGCCATTATGGTCCCACACCATATACCTACGAGCAGTACTTC.

The genes are TRBV28 and TRBJ2-7; the D gene is possibly TRBD1 (6 bases). V lost 4 bases, J lost 3 bases, and 10 bases lay in between. Germline V gene sequence: CDR1 MDHEN, CDR2 SYDVKM. CDR3 size: 13 residues. CDR3 loop: CASSYRDLYEQYF. Here the CDR3 DNA reads TGTGCCAGCAGTTACAGGGATCTCTACGAGCAGTACTTC.

The J gene is TRBJ2-1, the V gene TRBV19; D might be TRBD1 (5 bases). Germline CDR1 is LNHDA and CDR2 is SQIVND (reference sequence). This CDR3 spans 12 amino acids. The ends were cut back, 9 bases at V and 4 bases at J, with 10 bases in the middle. The CDR3 here is CASGRTYNEQFF. The CDR3 region has the DNA TGTGCCAGCGGCCGGACATACAATGAGCAGTTCTTC.

V is TRBV9 and J is TRBJ1-3; perhaps TRBD1 as D (5 bases). With 4 bases removed from V and 0 bases from J, the gap between germline ends came to 17 bases. The CDR3 is 17 residues long. Per germline, CDR1 SGDLS and CDR2 YYNGEE. The CDR3 protein is CASSTDITGRSGNTIYF. For the CDR3, the DNA is TGTGCCAGCAGCACCGATATTACAGGTCGCTCTGGAAACACCATATATTTT.

The V call is TRBV7-9, the J call TRBJ1-5; D remains ambiguous. Germline V gene sequence: CDR1 SEHNR, CDR2 FQNEAQ (reference sequence). There are 12 residues in the CDR3. The germline V and J ends were trimmed by 2 bases and 5 bases, with 4 bases remaining between them. The CDR3 sequence is CASSLTDQPQHF. Written as DNA, the CDR3 is TGTGCCAGCAGCTTAACGGATCAGCCCCAGCATTTT.

The chain carries TRBV5-6 and TRBJ1-6; D gene ambiguous. Deletions cut 2 bases from V and 4 bases from J, with 10 bases between. Germline V gene lookup returns CDR1 SGHDT and CDR2 YYEEEE. CDR3 length: 15 amino acids. DNA of the CDR3: TGTGCCAGCAGCTTAGCGGGGAATTATAATTCACCCCTCCACTTT. It translates to CASSLAGNYNSPLHF.

This chain uses TRBV4-1 with TRBJ2-7; TRBD1 agrees at 10 bases. The CDR3 length is 15 residues. Germline-derived CDR1 and CDR2 are MGHRA and YSYEKL. J lost 6 bases, V lost 3 bases, and 8 bases had no gene match. The DNA of the CDR3 is TGCGCCAGCAGCCACTTTGGACAGGGGGAGGGCGAGCAGTACTTC. Its protein product is CASSHFGQGEGEQYF.

This sequence joins TRBV7-9 and TRBJ2-2, with TRBD2 identical over 8 bases. Germline CDR1 is SEHNR and CDR2 is FQNEAQ (reference sequence). The CDR3 is made up of 14 amino acids. The V and J ends lost 5 bases and 4 bases, in that order; junction bases with no gene match: 3. This chain's CDR3 is CASSPGRATGELFF. The CDR3, as DNA: TGTGCCAGCAGCCCCGGGAGGGCCACCGGGGAGCTGTTTTTT. The entire variable domain, with the rest obtained from reference TRBV7-9 and TRBJ2-2, is as follows: DTGVSQNPRHKITKRGQNVTFRCDPISEHNRLYWYRQTLGQGPEFLTYFQNEAQLEKSRLLSDRFSAERPKGSFSTLEIQRTEQGDSAMYLCASSPGRATGELFFGEGSRLTVL.

The chain combines TRBV27 with TRBJ2-7, with D possibly matching TRBD1 (6 bases). The germline CDR1 and CDR2 sequences are MNHEY and SMNVEV (reference sequence). The V gene lost 3 bases and the J gene lost 0 bases, with 15 bases spanning the gap. The CDR3 covers 16 residues. CDR3 sequence: CASSLNSGQSSYEQYF. CDR3 DNA: TGTGCCAGCAGTTTGAATTCAGGACAGAGCTCCTACGAGCAGTACTTC.

The rearrangement links TRBV28 to TRBJ1-4; no clear D gene. Germline CDR1 and CDR2: MDHEN and SYDVKM. Trimming stripped 5 bases from V and 0 bases from J, with 25 bases between. This CDR3 has 20 amino acids. CDR3 in DNA: TGTGCCAGCAGTGACCTCGATCTGGACGCTCGGGAAGCAACTAATGAAAAACTGTTTTTT. This translates into CASSDLDLDAREATNEKLFF.

This chain links TRBV2 with TRBJ1-5; TRBD1 might be the D (5 bases). This CDR3 has 13 amino acids. CDR1 is SNHLY, CDR2 FYNNEI, per germline. V lost 3 bases and J 7 bases, leaving 10 bases between the germline ends. In DNA, the CDR3 is TGTGCCAGCAGTGACACGGGGGAGCAGCCCCAGCATTTT. Translation: CASSDTGEQPQHF.

This rearrangement joins TRBV7-3 to TRBJ1-6; tentatively, D is TRBD1 (5 bases). CDR1 and CDR2 (germline): SGHTA, FQGTGA. CDR3 length: 14 residues. V dropped 2 bases and J dropped 10 bases, with 12 bases sitting between them. The CDR3 is CASSLLGVKSPLHF. The CDR3 DNA follows: TGTGCCAGCAGCTTATTAGGGGTAAAATCACCCCTCCACTTT.

The chain has TRBV19 and TRBJ2-1; 7 nucleotides line up with TRBD2. Germline trimming cut 5 bases from V and 8 bases from J; bases unmatched to any gene: 15. Germline-derived CDR1 and CDR2 are LNHDA and SQIVND (reference sequence). This CDR3 has 16 amino acids. In nucleotides, the CDR3 is TGTGCCAGTAGTGTCACGTCGGGGACTATAATGGATGAGCAGTTCTTC. Translating it yields CASSVTSGTIMDEQFF.

The chain links TRBV5-1 to TRBJ2-1, with TRBD1 as a possible D gene (5 bases). This CDR3 spans 15 amino acids. V was cut by 6 bases and J by 0 bases, with 13 bases left in between. Germline V gives CDR1 SGHRS, CDR2 YFSETQ. CDR3 residues: CASIWGDSSYNEQFF. In nucleotides, the CDR3 is TGCGCCAGCATTTGGGGTGACAGCTCCTACAATGAGCAGTTCTTC.

This chain connects TRBV2 to TRBJ2-7; D gene ambiguous. V dropped 4 bases and J dropped 3 bases, with 10 bases sitting between them. The CDR3 runs 13 residues. Germline values: CDR1 SNHLY, CDR2 FYNNEI. Here the CDR3 reads CASSAGQLYEQYF. CDR3 DNA: TGTGCCAGCAGTGCGGGTCAGCTCTACGAGCAGTACTTC. Combining the CDR3 with reference TRBV2 and TRBJ2-7 gives the whole variable domain EPEVTQTPSHQVTQMGQEVILRCVPISNHLYFYWYRQILGQKVEFLVSFYNNEISEKSEIFDDQFSVERPDGSNFTLKIRSTKLEDSAMYFCASSAGQLYEQYFGPGTRLTVT.

This clone is termed medium-sized. The chain couples TRBV11-2 to TRBJ2-1; 8 nucleotides match TRBD2. Germline assignment: CDR1 SGHAT and CDR2 FQNNGV. The CDR3 loop spans 15 amino acids. V shed 1 base and J 5 bases; nucleotides not matched to a gene: 4. DNA for the CDR3: TGTGCCAGCAGCTTAGGAGCGGGGGTCAACAATGAGCAGTTCTTC. Protein sequence: CASSLGAGVNNEQFF.

The V gene is TRBV7-2, the J gene TRBJ2-5; tentatively, D is TRBD2 (6 bases). The CDR3 is 13 amino acids. Germline lookup yields CDR1 SGHTA and CDR2 FQGNSA. V dropped 7 bases and J dropped 2 bases, with 11 bases sitting between them. CDR3 loop: CASTWGVQETQYF. DNA of the CDR3: TGTGCCAGCACCTGGGGGGTTCAAGAGACCCAGTACTTC.